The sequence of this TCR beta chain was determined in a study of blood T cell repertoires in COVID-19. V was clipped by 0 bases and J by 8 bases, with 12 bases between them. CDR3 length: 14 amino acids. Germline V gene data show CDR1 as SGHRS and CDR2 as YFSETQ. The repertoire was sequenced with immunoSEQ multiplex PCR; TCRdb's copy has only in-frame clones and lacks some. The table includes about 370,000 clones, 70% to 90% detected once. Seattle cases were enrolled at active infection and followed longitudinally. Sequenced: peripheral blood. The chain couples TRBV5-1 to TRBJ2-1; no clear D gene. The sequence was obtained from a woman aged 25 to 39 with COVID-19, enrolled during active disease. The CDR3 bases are TGCGCCAGCAGCTTGGCGCTTACAGTTCATGAGCAGTTCTTC. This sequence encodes CASSLALTVHEQFF.